These 21 T cell receptor beta chains share one sample of origin, sequenced in a study of blood T cell repertoires in COVID-19 (dated by TCRdb to 2018 to 2021). The library was produced with the immunoSEQ multiplex PCR assay. TCRdb holds this immuneACCESS table with in-frame rearrangements only. Some clones are missing; in checked studies, unresolved V genes explain under half, and the rest has no known cause. The sample has some 14,000 clones on record, 83% of them singletons. About 25% of the sample is in the top ten clones. Sequencing was performed on peripheral blood. The source of these receptors is a woman aged 60 to 75 with acute or convalescent COVID-19.

This chain connects TRBV7-3 to TRBJ1-3; TRBD1 agrees at 9 bases. Looked up from germline, CDR1 is SGHTA and CDR2 is FQGTGA. This CDR3 region has 14 residues. With V trimmed by 7 bases and J by 4 bases, 5 bases remained unmatched. The CDR3 DNA reads TGTGCCAGCAAACAGGGGGCGGAAGGAAACACCATATATTTT. Protein product: CASKQGAEGNTIYF. Using reference TRBV7-3 and TRBJ1-3 for the parts outside the CDR3, the full variable domain is GAGVSQTPSNKVTEKGKYVELRCDPISGHTALYWYRQSLGQGPEFLIYFQGTGAADDSGLPNDRFFAVRPEGSVSTLKIQRTERGDSAVYLCASKQGAEGNTIYFGEGSWLTVV.

The rearrangement links TRBV3-1 (or the pseudogene TRBV3-2) to TRBJ2-7; 9 bases are a match to TRBD2. Per germline, CDR1 LGHDT and CDR2 YNNKEL (reference sequence). The ends lost 0 bases at V and 0 bases at J; junction bases unmatched: 6. The CDR3 contains 17 residues. The CDR3: CASSQDEAGGSSYEQYF. The CDR3 nucleotides are TGTGCCAGCAGCCAAGATGAGGCGGGAGGGAGCTCCTACGAGCAGTACTTC.

The chain employs TRBV5-1 and TRBJ2-2; possibly TRBD1 for D (6 bases). Germline V gene sequence: CDR1 SGHRS, CDR2 YFSETQ. This CDR3 comprises 17 residues. The V and J ends lost 0 bases and 0 bases respectively, with 12 bases between them. The CDR3 DNA sequence: TGCGCCAGCAGCTTGGATACCCGGACAGCGAACACCGGGGAGCTGTTTTTT. This translates into CASSLDTRTANTGELFF. The full variable domain, in which reference TRBV5-1 and TRBJ2-2 provide the parts outside the CDR3, is KAGVTQTPRYLIKTRGQQVTLSCSPISGHRSVSWYQQTPGQGLQFLFEYFSETQRNKGNFPGRFSGRQFSNSRSEMNVSTLELGDSALYLCASSLDTRTANTGELFFGEGSRLTVL.

The chain links TRBV7-2 to TRBJ1-1; 7 bases fit TRBD1. This CDR3 region has 12 residues. V trimming: 2 bases; J trimming: 11 bases; junction bases outside the gene matches: 5. Germline values: CDR1 SGHTA, CDR2 FQGNSA. In DNA form, the CDR3 reads TGTGCCAGCAGCTTATATGGGACAGTCGCTTTCTTT. Encoded protein: CASSLYGTVAFF.

V is TRBV7-2 and J is TRBJ1-2; D is undetermined. The CDR3 runs to 13 residues. V lost 5 bases to trimming and J lost 4 bases, with 11 bases between them. Germline CDR1 SGHTA, CDR2 FQGNSA. The CDR3 spells CASSIGRSYGYTF. The CDR3 DNA reads as TGTGCCAGCAGCATTGGCAGATCCTATGGCTACACCTTC.

The chain couples TRBV6-2 or TRBV6-3 to TRBJ2-1, with 11 positions matching TRBD2. Germline V gene lookup returns CDR1 MNHEY and CDR2 SVGEGT. The CDR3 loop spans 19 amino acids. J gave up 0 bases and V 2 bases, and 9 bases lay outside the gene matches. CDR3 protein: CASSYSLAGGSSSYNEQFF. Written as DNA, the CDR3 is TGTGCCAGCAGTTACAGCCTAGCGGGAGGCTCCAGCTCCTACAATGAGCAGTTCTTC.

This chain links TRBV7-8 with TRBJ2-1; D unclear. V dropped 1 base and J dropped 3 bases, with 16 bases sitting between them. The CDR3 runs to 17 residues. Germline assignment: CDR1 SGHVS and CDR2 FQNEAQ. DNA of the CDR3: TGTGCCAGCAGCTTAGAGCGCCTCTTACCCCTCTACAATGAGCAGTTCTTC. Amino acids: CASSLERLLPLYNEQFF.

This clone was observed a few times. This sample includes further DNA sequences coding for the same CDR3. The chain is built from TRBV7-2 and TRBJ2-7; 10 bases match TRBD1. The germline CDR1 and CDR2 sequences are SGHTA and FQGNSA. The trim removed 5 bases at V and 2 bases at J, leaving 6 bases unmatched. The CDR3 runs to 15 residues. CDR3 amino acids: CASSRRQGAPYEQYF. In DNA form, the CDR3 reads TGTGCCAGCAGCCGGAGACAGGGGGCGCCCTACGAGCAGTACTTC.

The chain couples TRBV19 to TRBJ2-1; D is unresolved. This CDR3 spans 15 amino acids. CDR1 LNHDA and CDR2 SQIVND come from the germline V gene (reference sequence). V was trimmed by 7 bases and J by 2 bases, leaving 15 bases between them. CDR3 protein: CASKNRSVTYNEQFF. The DNA of the CDR3 is TGTGCCAGTAAAAATCGGAGCGTCACCTACAATGAGCAGTTCTTC.

This rearrangement joins TRBV5-4 to TRBJ2-1; perhaps TRBD2 as D (5 bases). The CDR3 has 13 residues. Trimming shortened V by 6 bases and J by 4 bases, and 11 bases separated the two germline ends. Germline V lookup: CDR1 SGHNT, CDR2 YYREEE (reference sequence). The CDR3 DNA follows: TGTGCCAGCAAATCGGCGGGTTACAATGAGCAGTTCTTC. Translation: CASKSAGYNEQFF.

This clone has only a few counts. The rearrangement links TRBV5-1 to TRBJ2-7; 9 bases are a match to TRBD2. Germline trimming cut 0 bases from V and 2 bases from J; bases unmatched to any gene: 9. This CDR3 contains 17 residues. Germline CDR1 and CDR2: SGHRS and YFSETQ. The CDR3 protein is CASSLEASGTTAYEQYF. CDR3 bases: TGCGCCAGCAGCTTGGAGGCTAGCGGGACCACCGCCTACGAGCAGTACTTC.

The chain recombines TRBV10-1 with TRBJ2-3; no clear D gene. CDR1 WNHNN and CDR2 SYGVQD come from the germline V gene (reference sequence). V lost 3 bases and J lost 0, with 10 bases in between. The CDR3 spans 15 residues. The CDR3: CASSDGFSSTDTQYF. Written as DNA, the CDR3 is TGCGCCAGCAGTGACGGGTTTTCTAGCACAGATACGCAGTATTTT.

The chain couples TRBV29-1 to TRBJ2-2; TRBD2 aligns across 14 bases. The junction had 6 bases not matched to a gene; V was cut back by 6 bases and J by 6 bases. The CDR3 runs to 15 residues. Germline CDR1 and CDR2: SQVTM and ANQGSEA. The CDR3, as DNA: TGCAGCGTCCCGGGGACTAGCGGGAGCGCCGGGGAGCTGTTTTTT. Translated: CSVPGTSGSAGELFF.

CDR3 sequence reads: CASSAGQGGLYEQYF. The CDR3 DNA sequence: TGTGCCAGCAGCGCCGGGCAGGGTGGGTTGTACGAGCAGTACTTC. V gene TRBV7-9 combines with J gene TRBJ2-7; maybe TRBD1 (5 bases). The CDR3 covers 15 residues. Germline CDR1 reads SEHNR; CDR2 reads FQNEAQ (reference sequence). Trimming cost V 5 bases and J 4 bases, with 18 bases left between them.

The chain carries TRBV5-1 and TRBJ2-3; a weak D match, TRBD2 (5 bases). The CDR3 extends over 14 amino acids. Between the trimmed V and J ends, which lost 0 bases and 6 bases, there was a span of 11 bases. Germline V gene data show CDR1 as SGHRS and CDR2 as YFSETQ. In DNA, the CDR3 is TGCGCCAGCAGCTTGGGGCTAGCTACGGATACGCAGTATTTT. This codes for CASSLGLATDTQYF.

The chain carries TRBV30 and TRBJ2-2; 7 bases align to TRBD1. CDR1 is GTSNPN and CDR2 is SVGIG in the germline V gene (reference sequence). Losses at the gene ends were 0 bases for V and 9 bases for J; bases not matched to a gene: 19. The CDR3 spans 18 residues. CDR3 protein: CAWSVSRRGHSLHRELFF. The DNA for the CDR3 is TGTGCCTGGAGTGTAAGTCGAAGGGGGCACTCCCTCCATCGGGAGCTGTTTTTT.

V is TRBV25-1 and J is TRBJ2-1; TRBD2 matches at 10 bases. Trimming took 8 bases from V and 9 from J; bases not matched to a gene: 10. Looked up from germline, CDR1 is MGHDK and CDR2 is SYGVNS. The CDR3 extends over 14 amino acids. The CDR3 protein is CASAVAGGGGEQFF. The DNA for the CDR3 is TGTGCCAGCGCGGTAGCGGGAGGAGGGGGTGAGCAGTTCTTC.

The chain combines TRBV24-1 with TRBJ2-3; 9 nucleotides match TRBD1. This CDR3 is built from 15 residues. Germline CDR1 reads KGHDR; CDR2 reads SFDVKD. Trimming at V came to 2 bases and at J to 6 bases, leaving 5 bases not matched to a gene. In DNA form, the CDR3 reads TGTGCCACCAGTGATTGGAGGACAGGGGAGGATACGCAGTATTTT. It codes for CATSDWRTGEDTQYF.

J is TRBJ2-1 and V is TRBV10-2; 10 nucleotides align to TRBD2. V shed 6 bases, J shed 8 bases, and the junction held 22 bases outside the gene matches. Germline V gives CDR1 WSHSY, CDR2 SAAADI. The CDR3 length is 19 residues. The CDR3 spells CASRSDLLLAGLAGDEQFF. CDR3 nucleotides: TGCGCCAGCAGGAGCGACCTATTACTAGCGGGACTCGCGGGCGATGAGCAGTTCTTC.

The rearrangement joins TRBV9 to TRBJ2-7; 7 bases agree with TRBD1. The CDR3 consists of 13 residues. V lost 7 bases, J lost 4 bases, and 8 bases stayed unmatched. Looked up from germline, CDR1 is SGDLS and CDR2 is YYNGEE. The CDR3 protein is CASGSGTAYEQYF. The CDR3 DNA reads TGTGCCAGCGGCTCGGGGACAGCTTACGAGCAGTACTTC.

This clone was picked up one time. CDR3 sequence: CASSITGTGTRGYTF. DNA for the CDR3: TGTGCCAGTAGTATCACCGGGACAGGGACGCGTGGCTACACCTTC. The rearrangement uses TRBV19 and TRBJ1-2; 9 bases map to TRBD1. Looked up from germline, CDR1 is LNHDA and CDR2 is SQIVND (reference sequence). J was trimmed by 7 bases and V by 3 bases; bases with no gene match: 9. There are 15 residues in the CDR3. Complete variable domain (other parts from reference TRBV19 and TRBJ1-2): DGGITQSPKYLFRKEGQNVTLSCEQNLNHDAMYWYRQDPGQGLRLIYYSQIVNDFQKGDIAEGYSVSREKKESFPLTVTSAQKNPTAFYLCASSITGTGTRGYTFGSGTRLTVV.